Presented here are 25 T cell receptor beta chains from one specimen sequenced in a study of T cell responses to AZD1222 COVID-19 vaccine. Clones were read by immunoSEQ multiplex PCR, and TCRdb kept only the in-frame ones, dropping some. The sample lists 130,000 or so clones, roughly 93% occurring once. This specimen consisted of peripheral blood, obtained on day 0 of AZD1222 vaccination. The receptors here all came from an adult in good health.

CDR3 nucleotides: TGTGCCAGCAGTGAAGGGGGACAGGGACTGTTAGCTTTCTTT. It is translated as CASSEGGQGLLAFF. The genes are TRBV2 and TRBJ1-1; 9 bases align to TRBD1. Germline CDR1 and CDR2: SNHLY and FYNNEI. The ends lost 1 base at V and 10 bases at J; junction bases unmatched: 7. The CDR3 has 14 residues.

This rearrangement joins TRBV19 to TRBJ2-4; D is perhaps TRBD2 (5 bases). This CDR3 spans 12 amino acids. The V gene's germline CDR1 is LNHDA and CDR2 SQIVND (reference sequence). V dropped 4 bases and J dropped 9 bases, with 10 bases sitting between them. The CDR3 bases are TGTGCCAGTAGTAATCCCCGGGGCATTCAGTACTTC. Its protein is CASSNPRGIQYF.

The chain links TRBV6-5 to TRBJ1-1; D possibly corresponds to TRBD1 (5 bases). Trimming cost V 0 bases and J 11 bases, with 19 bases left between them. The length of the CDR3 is 15 residues. Germline V gene data show CDR1 as MNHEY and CDR2 as SVGAGI. The CDR3 sequence is CASSYSGATVVRAFF. The CDR3 nucleotides read TGTGCCAGCAGTTACTCCGGGGCAACGGTGGTGCGGGCTTTCTTT.

The chain carries TRBV6-5 and TRBJ1-6; D is undetermined. This CDR3 comprises 12 residues. Trimming left V 6 bases short and J 10 bases short, with 10 bases between. The V gene's germline CDR1 is MNHEY and CDR2 SVGAGI. CDR3 region: CASRTFESPLHF. The CDR3 DNA reads as TGTGCCAGCAGGACCTTTGAGTCACCCCTCCACTTT.

The rearrangement joins TRBV2 to TRBJ1-1; D unclear. CDR1 and CDR2 (germline): SNHLY, FYNNEI. This CDR3 spans 11 amino acids. Trimming removed 7 bases at V and 5 bases at J, with 8 bases between. CDR3 loop: CASKGGTEAFF. The DNA of the CDR3 is TGTGCCAGCAAGGGAGGGACTGAAGCTTTCTTT. Full variable domain (rest looked up from reference TRBV2 and TRBJ1-1): EPEVTQTPSHQVTQMGQEVILRCVPISNHLYFYWYRQILGQKVEFLVSFYNNEISEKSEIFDDQFSVERPDGSNFTLKIRSTKLEDSAMYFCASKGGTEAFFGQGTRLTVV.

The J gene is TRBJ1-1, the V gene TRBV28; 7 bases align to TRBD1. The CDR3 extends over 15 amino acids. V shed 6 bases and J 5 bases; nucleotides not matched to a gene: 12. Germline CDR1 MDHEN, CDR2 SYDVKM. The CDR3 region is CASRQIAGGGTEAFF. The CDR3 nucleotides are TGTGCCAGCAGGCAGATCGCAGGGGGTGGTACTGAAGCTTTCTTT.

The J gene is TRBJ1-6, the V gene TRBV7-2; 8 positions agree with TRBD1. Trimming removed 3 bases from V and 7 bases from J; junction bases left unmatched: 5. Per the germline V gene, CDR1 is SGHTA and CDR2 is FQGNSA. The CDR3 has 15 residues. The CDR3 DNA sequence: TGTGCCAGCAGCTTCGCCGACAGGGGAAATTCACCCCTCCACTTT. Its translation is CASSFADRGNSPLHF.

V and J are TRBV5-1 and TRBJ1-2, with 10 bases identical to TRBD1. Germline V CDR1 and CDR2: SGHRS, YFSETQ. The V gene end was trimmed by 4 bases and the J gene end by 8 bases; junction bases not matched to a gene: 5. The CDR3 runs to 13 residues. CDR3 loop: CASSGDRGRGYTF. CDR3 DNA sequence: TGCGCCAGCAGCGGGGACAGGGGAAGAGGCTACACCTTC.

The chain couples TRBV28 to TRBJ1-2; D is possibly TRBD1 (6 bases). V lost 3 bases to trimming and J lost 4 bases, with 15 bases between them. The CDR3 is made up of 15 amino acids. Germline lookup yields CDR1 MDHEN and CDR2 SYDVKM. CDR3 DNA sequence: TGTGCCAGCAGTTTGTCAGGGGCGAGGGTCTATGGCTACACCTTC. Translating gives CASSLSGARVYGYTF.

The V call is TRBV6-6, the J call TRBJ1-5, with D uncertain. CDR3 length: 14 residues. Germline V lookup: CDR1 MNHNY, CDR2 SVGAGI (reference sequence). Between the trimmed V and J ends, which lost 4 bases and 2 bases, there was a span of 9 bases. CDR3 DNA sequence: TGTGCCAGCAGTTTCGGTACGGGCAATCAGCCCCAGCATTTT. This gives the protein CASSFGTGNQPQHF.

The DNA for the CDR3 is TGCGCCAGCAGCTCCGGGGGCGGACAGGGCTCCTACGAGCAGTACTTC. It translates to CASSSGGGQGSYEQYF. The V gene is TRBV5-1, the J gene TRBJ2-7, with TRBD1 matching 8 bases. J gave up 0 bases and V 3 bases, and 8 bases lay outside the gene matches. Germline values: CDR1 SGHRS, CDR2 YFSETQ. This CDR3 comprises 16 residues. The full variable domain, rest sourced from reference TRBV5-1 and TRBJ2-7, is KAGVTQTPRYLIKTRGQQVTLSCSPISGHRSVSWYQQTPGQGLQFLFEYFSETQRNKGNFPGRFSGRQFSNSRSEMNVSTLELGDSALYLCASSSGGGQGSYEQYFGPGTRLTVT.

This rearrangement joins TRBV27 to TRBJ2-7; TRBD2 matches 15 bases. This CDR3 has 15 residues. Germline trimming cut 6 bases from V and 4 bases from J; bases unmatched to any gene: 4. Germline values: CDR1 MNHEY, CDR2 SMNVEV (reference sequence). The CDR3 coding sequence is TGTGCCAGCAGGGGGACTAGCGGGGGGACGTACGAGCAGTACTTC. This codes for CASRGTSGGTYEQYF.

The rearrangement joins TRBV28 to TRBJ1-2, with a weak D call TRBD1 (5 bases). The V end lost 7 bases, the J end lost 7 bases, and 13 bases lay between the germline ends. The CDR3 is 12 amino acids. Germline assignment: CDR1 MDHEN and CDR2 SYDVKM. The CDR3 region is CASIGQGGGYTF. The CDR3 DNA sequence: TGTGCCAGCATCGGGCAGGGAGGTGGCTACACCTTC.

The chain carries TRBV28 and TRBJ1-5, with D possibly matching TRBD1 (6 bases). Looked up from germline, CDR1 is MDHEN and CDR2 is SYDVKM. CDR3 length: 14 residues. V was pared by 1 base and J by 6 bases, with 10 bases between. CDR3 amino acids: CASSLSTGLQPQHF. The DNA of the CDR3 is TGTGCCAGCAGTTTATCCACAGGGCTTCAGCCCCAGCATTTT.

The chain uses TRBV11-2 and TRBJ2-7; maybe TRBD2 (6 bases). The length of the CDR3 is 15 residues. V lost 7 bases, J lost 0 bases, and 16 bases lay in between. Germline V lookup: CDR1 SGHAT, CDR2 FQNNGV. CDR3: CASTSPGDFSYEQYF. CDR3 nucleotide sequence: TGTGCCAGCACCTCGCCGGGGGACTTCTCCTACGAGCAGTACTTC.

This chain connects TRBV18 to TRBJ2-7; D is unclear. Germline V gene lookup returns CDR1 KGHSH and CDR2 LQKENI. CDR3 length equals 12 residues. Trimming cost V 4 bases and J 3 bases, with 7 bases left between them. For the CDR3, the DNA is TGTGCCAGCTCACTGGCGAACTACGAGCAGTACTTC. Translated, it gives CASSLANYEQYF.

The chain employs TRBV30 and TRBJ1-1; TRBD1 matches at 11 bases. V shed 3 bases, J shed 4 bases, and the junction held 4 bases outside the gene matches. The CDR3 loop spans 14 amino acids. The V gene's germline CDR1 is GTSNPN and CDR2 SVGIG (reference sequence). The CDR3 loop reads CAWSPGQGATEAFF. CDR3 DNA: TGTGCCTGGAGCCCAGGACAGGGGGCCACTGAAGCTTTCTTT.

This chain connects TRBV27 to TRBJ1-6, with a tentative D call TRBD1 (5 bases). Between the trimmed V and J ends, which lost 6 bases and 4 bases, there was a span of 13 bases. Germline V lookup: CDR1 MNHEY, CDR2 SMNVEV (reference sequence). This CDR3 has 15 residues. In nucleotides, the CDR3 is TGTGCCAGCAGCCCGACAAGGGGATATAATTCACCCCTCCACTTT. This sequence encodes CASSPTRGYNSPLHF.

This chain joins TRBV19 and TRBJ2-2; the D gene is possibly TRBD1 (6 bases). Trimming stripped 4 bases from V and 9 bases from J, with 12 bases between. Germline CDR1 LNHDA, CDR2 SQIVND (reference sequence). The CDR3 has 13 amino acids. Here the CDR3 reads CASSTTGPRELFF. DNA for the CDR3: TGTGCCAGTAGTACCACAGGGCCCCGGGAGCTGTTTTTT.

CDR3 loop: CATRDSNTGELFF. The CDR3 DNA reads as TGTGCCACTCGGGACTCTAACACCGGGGAGCTGTTTTTT. V gene TRBV19 combines with J gene TRBJ2-2, with a tentative D call TRBD2 (6 bases). There are 13 residues in the CDR3. Trimming pared 10 bases from V and 2 bases from J, leaving 11 bases between. Germline CDR1 LNHDA, CDR2 SQIVND (reference sequence). The full variable domain, completed using reference TRBV19 and TRBJ2-2, is DGGITQSPKYLFRKEGQNVTLSCEQNLNHDAMYWYRQDPGQGLRLIYYSQIVNDFQKGDIAEGYSVSREKKESFPLTVTSAQKNPTAFYLCATRDSNTGELFFGEGSRLTVL.

The chain combines TRBV5-6 with TRBJ1-5; 9 bases agree with TRBD1. V dropped 1 base and J dropped 6; count of bases not matched to a gene: 5. Germline CDR1 reads SGHDT; CDR2 reads YYEEEE. The CDR3 is 15 amino acids. The CDR3 bases are TGTGCCAGCAGCTTGCTTGGACAGGGGACTCAGCCCCAGCATTTT. As protein: CASSLLGQGTQPQHF.

The chain couples TRBV28 to TRBJ1-2; D not resolved. Trimming cost V 3 bases and J 3 bases, with 8 bases left between them. The CDR3 is 13 amino acids. The germline gives CDR1 MDHEN, CDR2 SYDVKM. The CDR3 loop reads CASSLQPYYGYTF. Here the CDR3 DNA reads TGTGCCAGCAGTTTGCAGCCTTACTATGGCTACACCTTC.

The chain links TRBV28 to TRBJ2-1, with TRBD1 as a possible D gene (7 bases). This CDR3 region has 16 residues. CDR1 is MDHEN, CDR2 SYDVKM, per germline. The V gene lost 2 bases and the J gene lost 10 bases, with 21 bases spanning the gap. The CDR3 here is CASSLIGRDRDWEQFF. CDR3 bases: TGTGCCAGCAGTTTAATCGGGCGCGACAGGGACTGGGAGCAGTTCTTC.

The chain employs TRBV7-6 and TRBJ1-5; TRBD1 matches at 7 bases. The germline V gene encodes CDR1 SGHVS and CDR2 FNYEAQ. The ends lost 5 bases at V and 0 bases at J; junction bases unmatched: 7. The CDR3 consists of 16 residues. The CDR3 sequence is CASSPGTVISNQPQHF. For the CDR3, the DNA is TGTGCCAGCAGCCCAGGGACAGTCATTAGCAATCAGCCCCAGCATTTT. The variable domain in full, with the rest retrieved from reference TRBV7-6 and TRBJ1-5, is GAGVSQSPRYKVTKRGQDVALRCDPISGHVSLYWYRQALGQGPEFLTYFNYEAQQDKSGLPNDRFSAERPEGSISTLTIQRTEQRDSAMYRCASSPGTVISNQPQHFGDGTRLSIL.

This rearrangement joins TRBV28 to TRBJ1-1, with 7 bases aligning to TRBD1. Germline CDR1 is MDHEN and CDR2 is SYDVKM. V lost 6 bases and J lost 2; bases outside the gene matches: 6. CDR3 length: 14 amino acids. DNA for the CDR3: TGTGCCAGCAGGGGAGACAGGGCCAACACTGAAGCTTTCTTT. Its protein product is CASRGDRANTEAFF.